A single sample is the source of the 8 T cell receptor beta chains below, sequenced in a study of cytomegalovirus exposure and HLA in healthy donors. The PCR contained 60 Vbeta and 13 Jbeta primers. Assay: immunoSEQ multiplex PCR; the TCRdb copy retains only in-frame clones and omits some. This sample has about 130,000 clones, with around 70% found just once. The material sequenced was PBMCs. These receptors all come from a woman in her sixties in good health and CMV-seropositive.

V is TRBV11-2 and J is TRBJ2-7, with D hard to call. The CDR3 loop spans 14 amino acids. The V gene's germline CDR1 is SGHAT and CDR2 FQNNGV. Trimming shortened V by 5 bases and J by 0 bases, and 11 bases separated the two germline ends. DNA of the CDR3: TGTGCCAGCAGCGATCCCCTAGGCTCCTACGAGCAGTACTTC. Amino acid sequence: CASSDPLGSYEQYF.

This clone was picked up one time. The V call is TRBV29-1, the J call TRBJ1-1, with 7 nucleotides matching TRBD1. V dropped 5 bases and J dropped 5; count of bases not matched to a gene: 5. Germline loops: CDR1 SQVTM, CDR2 ANQGSEA. The CDR3 is made up of 12 amino acids. The CDR3 DNA reads TGCAGCGTTAGGACGGGACAGACTGAAGCTTTCTTT. As protein: CSVRTGQTEAFF. The complete variable domain, with remaining parts taken from reference TRBV29-1 and TRBJ1-1, reads SAVISQKPSRDICQRGTSLTIQCQVDSQVTMMFWYRQQPGQSLTLIATANQGSEATYESGFVIDKFPISRPNLTFSTLTVSNMSPEDSSIYLCSVRTGQTEAFFGQGTRLTVV.

The chain carries TRBV5-4 and TRBJ2-7, with TRBD2 matching over 10 bases. Germline V gives CDR1 SGHNT, CDR2 YYREEE (reference sequence). The CDR3 totals 17 residues. V trimming: 4 bases; J trimming: 0 bases; junction bases outside the gene matches: 10. CDR3 DNA: TGTGCCAGCAGCCCCACCGCTAGCGGGGGTACCTCCTACGAGCAGTACTTC. It codes for CASSPTASGGTSYEQYF.

The chain couples TRBV5-4 to TRBJ2-7; D uncertain. V gave up 4 bases and J gave up 0 bases, with 14 bases separating them. This CDR3 spans 15 amino acids. The germline gives CDR1 SGHNT, CDR2 YYREEE (reference sequence). The CDR3 coding sequence is TGTGCCAGCAGCCCCCGCAGCTCTAGCTCCTACGAGCAGTACTTC. Translating it yields CASSPRSSSSYEQYF.

The sample holds a few counts of this clone. The chain is built from TRBV5-1 and TRBJ2-6, with 11 positions matching TRBD1. The germline gives CDR1 SGHRS, CDR2 YFSETQ. This CDR3 has 17 amino acids. V was clipped by 4 bases and J by 0 bases; unmatched bases: 3. CDR3 DNA sequence: TGCGCCAGCAGCCCGGGGACAGGGGGCTCTGGGGCCAACGTCCTGACTTTC. Translating it yields CASSPGTGGSGANVLTF. Full variable domain (remainder filled in from reference TRBV5-1 and TRBJ2-6): KAGVTQTPRYLIKTRGQQVTLSCSPISGHRSVSWYQQTPGQGLQFLFEYFSETQRNKGNFPGRFSGRQFSNSRSEMNVSTLELGDSALYLCASSPGTGGSGANVLTFGAGSRLTVL.

The gene calls are TRBV10-2 and TRBJ2-2; 7 nucleotides line up with TRBD1. Germline CDR1 is WSHSY and CDR2 is SAAADI. The CDR3 is 15 amino acids. J gave up 4 bases and V 4 bases, and 6 bases lay outside the gene matches. As DNA, the CDR3 is TGCGCCAGCAGTGTTAACAGGGGCCTCACCGGGGAGCTGTTTTTT. It encodes CASSVNRGLTGELFF.

This chain connects TRBV7-7 to TRBJ2-1; weak D call: TRBD2 (6 bases). The CDR3 has 13 residues. Germline V gives CDR1 SSHAT, CDR2 FNYEAQ (reference sequence). Trimming cost V 5 bases and J 6 bases, with 11 bases left between them. The DNA for the CDR3 is TGTGCCAGCAGCCGCGGGACTGTCAATGAGCAGTTCTTC. It encodes CASSRGTVNEQFF. The whole variable domain, remainder taken from reference TRBV7-7 and TRBJ2-1, is GAGVSQSPRYKVTKRGQDVTLRCDPISSHATLYWYQQALGQGPEFLTYFNYEAQPDKSGLPSDRFSAERPEGSISTLTIQRTEQRDSAMYRCASSRGTVNEQFFGPGTRLTVL.

This sequence joins TRBV21-1 and TRBJ2-1; the listed D gene, TRBD1, was not tested against the DNA. TRBV21-1 is described as a pseudogene. CDR3 length: 17 amino acids. Here the CDR3 DNA reads TGTGCCAGCAGCAAATGCTATCCGGGACAAAAGGTCAATGAGCAGTTCTTC. Amino acid sequence: CASSKCYPGQKVNEQFF.